This T cell receptor (beta chain) was identified during a study of blood T cell repertoires in COVID-19. Study details: From the United States, Italy and Spain came samples of acute and convalescent COVID-19. The cDNA or gDNA used as material had been derived from T cells, B-cell-depleted T cells, or PBMCs.

This clone has only a few counts. As originally analysed: Amplified reference gene primers provided the basis for estimating nucleated cell counts. Profiling relied on immunoSEQ multiplex PCR, and the TCRdb table lists in-frame clones only, not all of them. From that table come the V and J calls and clone size; the DNA was used to work out D and trimming. The sample records about 440,000 clones, around 89% being singletons. The sequence was obtained from a young woman with acute or convalescent COVID-19. The sequenced sample was peripheral blood.

The CDR3 region has the DNA TGTGCCAGCAGGGACCCGACAGGGGAGTCACAGCCCCAGCATTTT. As protein: CASRDPTGESQPQHF. This sequence joins TRBV6-5 and TRBJ1-5, with 8 bases fitting TRBD1. Germline V CDR1 and CDR2: MNHEY, SVGAGI. J gave up 7 bases and V 6 bases, and 11 bases lay outside the gene matches. The CDR3 spans 15 residues.